The TCR beta chain described here comes from a study of T cell changes during pregnancy in multiple sclerosis. This CDR3 has 13 residues. V shed 0 bases and J shed 6 bases, with 5 bases lying between them. Germline-derived CDR1 and CDR2 are SGHTA and FQGTGA. TCRdb's table, derived via immunoSEQ multiplex PCR, lists solely in-frame clones and lacks some. The sample consists of more than 70,000 clones, around 91% of them appearing once. The chain joins TRBV7-3 to TRBJ2-2; D call uncertain. The sample was peripheral blood, taken after pregnancy. The TCR comes from a female donor in good health, enrolled as a control in a pregnancy study. This CDR3 is CASSLTGSGELFF. CDR3 coding DNA: TGTGCCAGCAGCTTAACCGGGTCCGGGGAGCTGTTTTTT.